This TCR beta chain was recorded in a study of circulating tumor DNA in untreated peripheral T-cell lymphoma. Trimming cost V 6 bases and J 3 bases; bases outside gene matches: 3. The V gene's germline CDR1 is SQVTM and CDR2 ANQGSEA. The CDR3 loop spans 14 amino acids. Using immunoSEQ multiplex PCR, the repertoire was profiled, and TCRdb retains in-frame clones only, with some absent. The sample includes about 7,300 clones, around 76% of them seen just once. Sequencing used tumor tissue. V and J are TRBV29-1 and TRBJ2-2; TRBD1 agrees at 11 bases. The receptor's source is a human donor with peripheral T-cell lymphoma. The CDR3 sequence is CSVRTGGYTGELFF. Written as DNA, the CDR3 is TGCAGCGTGAGGACAGGGGGCTACACCGGGGAGCTGTTTTTT.